Below are 15 T cell receptor beta chains sequenced from a single sample in a study of tumor-infiltrating lymphocytes in localized non-small cell lung cancer. Clones were read by immunoSEQ multiplex PCR, and TCRdb kept only the in-frame ones, dropping some. The sample shows some 22,000 clones, less than 70% of them seen only once. Sequenced material: lung tumor tissue. Source of these receptors: a human donor with non-small cell lung cancer.

The chain is built from TRBV9 and TRBJ2-7, with 10 bases fitting TRBD2. This CDR3 region has 19 residues. CDR1 and CDR2 (germline): SGDLS, YYNGEE. Trimming cost V 1 base and J 7 bases; bases outside gene matches: 20. The CDR3 region has the DNA TGTGCCAGCAGCGTAAAATATGAGGGAGCGGGAGGGCCCTCGAGAGAGCAGTACTTC. This sequence encodes CASSVKYEGAGGPSREQYF.

The V and J genes are TRBV10-3 and TRBJ1-2; TRBD1 aligns across 9 bases. With V trimmed by 10 bases and J by 7 bases, 13 bases remained unmatched. Per the germline V gene, CDR1 is ENHRY and CDR2 is SYGVKD. The CDR3 runs to 14 residues. The CDR3, as DNA: TGTGCCACCGCTCGGACAGGGGAGGTTGGTGGCTACACCTTC. Amino acids: CATARTGEVGGYTF.

This clone was detected only once. The chain has TRBV14 and TRBJ2-1, with 9 bases matching TRBD1. The germline V gene encodes CDR1 SGHDN and CDR2 FVKESK. The V and J ends lost 4 bases and 0 bases, in that order; junction bases with no gene match: 7. The CDR3 runs to 17 residues. The CDR3 loop reads CASSLVPGQGSYNEQFF. CDR3 sequence (DNA): TGTGCCAGCAGCCTAGTCCCGGGACAGGGCTCCTACAATGAGCAGTTCTTC.

This clone was recorded once. The rearrangement links TRBV4-1 to TRBJ1-2; D might be TRBD1 (6 bases). CDR1 is MGHRA, CDR2 YSYEKL, per germline. The CDR3 is 14 residues long. Trimming removed 0 bases at V and 7 bases at J, with 12 bases between. The chain's CDR3 is CASSQDRPGAGYTF. The CDR3 nucleotides read TGCGCCAGCAGCCAAGACAGGCCGGGGGCTGGCTACACCTTC.

The rearrangement joins TRBV30 to TRBJ2-7; D not certain. This CDR3 spans 14 amino acids. The V end lost 4 bases, the J end lost 4 bases, and 17 bases lay between the germline ends. Per germline, CDR1 GTSNPN and CDR2 SVGIG (reference sequence). The CDR3 sequence: CAWKRGVLLYEQYF. The CDR3 DNA sequence: TGTGCCTGGAAGAGAGGAGTCCTACTATACGAGCAGTACTTC.

The chain couples TRBV5-6 to TRBJ2-1; D not resolved. In germline, CDR1 is SGHDT, CDR2 YYEEEE. Trimming shortened V by 1 base and J by 0 bases, and 14 bases separated the two germline ends. This CDR3 spans 17 amino acids. The CDR3 loop is CASSLSPAASSYNEQFF. The CDR3, as DNA: TGTGCCAGCAGCTTGTCACCTGCGGCTAGCTCCTACAATGAGCAGTTCTTC. Supplemented by reference TRBV5-6 and TRBJ2-1, the full variable domain reads DAGVTQSPTHLIKTRGQQVTLRCSPKSGHDTVSWYQQALGQGPQFIFQYYEEEERQRGNFPDRFSGHQFPNYSSELNVNALLLGDSALYLCASSLSPAASSYNEQFFGPGTRLTVL.

The chain combines TRBV10-3 with TRBJ1-5; D is perhaps TRBD1 (5 bases). This CDR3 is built from 14 residues. CDR1 and CDR2 (germline): ENHRY, SYGVKD. CDR3 in DNA: TGTGCTACATCAGCGCACGGGGCAGATCAGCCCCAGCATTTT. This codes for CATSAHGADQPQHF.

This chain joins TRBV25-1 and TRBJ2-2, with no clear D. The germline V gene has CDR1 MGHDK and CDR2 SYGVNS. This CDR3 contains 13 residues. Trimming shortened V by 1 base and J by 6 bases, and 6 bases separated the two germline ends. The CDR3 nucleotides are TGTGCCAGCAGTGAATGGGGTCCCGGGGAGCTGTTTTTT. Residues: CASSEWGPGELFF.

The rearrangement links TRBV19 to TRBJ2-7; tentatively, D is TRBD1 (6 bases). Trimming removed 6 bases from V and 4 bases from J, with 16 bases in between. Looked up from germline, CDR1 is LNHDA and CDR2 is SQIVND (reference sequence). There are 14 residues in the CDR3. The CDR3 loop reads CASSGTSGTYEQYF. The CDR3 nucleotides are TGTGCCAGTAGCGGGACCTCGGGGACATACGAGCAGTACTTC.

The J gene is TRBJ1-2, the V gene TRBV7-9, with D unresolved. Germline V gene data show CDR1 as SEHNR and CDR2 as FQNEAQ (reference sequence). This CDR3 is built from 15 residues. Deletions cut 2 bases from V and 0 bases from J, with 10 bases between. The CDR3 loop is CASSLTRGPNYGYTF. Written as DNA, the CDR3 is TGTGCCAGCAGCTTAACACGAGGTCCTAACTATGGCTACACCTTC. The whole variable domain, remainder taken from reference TRBV7-9 and TRBJ1-2, is DTGVSQNPRHKITKRGQNVTFRCDPISEHNRLYWYRQTLGQGPEFLTYFQNEAQLEKSRLLSDRFSAERPKGSFSTLEIQRTEQGDSAMYLCASSLTRGPNYGYTFGSGTRLTVV.

The chain has TRBV14 and TRBJ1-1, with unresolved D. V was pared by 3 bases and J by 3 bases, with 8 bases between. The germline CDR1 and CDR2 sequences are SGHDN and FVKESK. CDR3 length equals 13 residues. CDR3 nucleotides: TGTGCCAGCAGCCAGGGCCTGGACACTGAAGCTTTCTTT. It encodes CASSQGLDTEAFF. Full variable domain (remainder filled in from reference TRBV14 and TRBJ1-1): EAGVTQFPSHSVIEKGQTVTLRCDPISGHDNLYWYRRVMGKEIKFLLHFVKESKQDESGMPNNRFLAERTGGTYSTLKVQPAELEDSGVYFCASSQGLDTEAFFGQGTRLTVV.

This clone is labeled as medium-sized (0.01 to 0.1%). V and J are TRBV9 and TRBJ1-2, with D possibly TRBD1 on 6 matching bases. CDR3 length: 14 amino acids. V lost 0 bases and J 8 bases, leaving 14 bases between the germline ends. Germline CDR1 reads SGDLS; CDR2 reads YYNGEE. The CDR3 loop is CASSVAGGNEGYTF. Here the CDR3 DNA reads TGTGCCAGCAGCGTAGCTGGGGGCAACGAGGGCTACACCTTC. Full variable domain (rest looked up from reference TRBV9 and TRBJ1-2): DSGVTQTPKHLITATGQRVTLRCSPRSGDLSVYWYQQSLDQGLQFLIQYYNGEERAKGNILERFSAQQFPDLHSELNLSSLELGDSALYFCASSVAGGNEGYTFGSGTRLTVV.

The rearrangement uses TRBV7-2 and TRBJ1-2, with a weak D call TRBD1 (6 bases). Per germline, CDR1 SGHTA and CDR2 FQGNSA. This CDR3 region has 13 residues. Trimming took off 8 bases at V and 4 bases at J, with 14 bases between the two ends. CDR3 sequence (DNA): TGTGCCAGCCCCCTGGACAGTTCCTATGGCTACACCTTC. It translates to CASPLDSSYGYTF.

The J gene is TRBJ2-5, the V gene TRBV18, with D hard to call. The CDR3 has 11 residues. V lost 3 bases and J 3 bases, leaving 2 bases between the germline ends. Germline V gene lookup returns CDR1 KGHSH and CDR2 LQKENI. CDR3 DNA: TGTGCCAGCTCACCGAAAGAGACCCAGTACTTC. Translated, it gives CASSPKETQYF.

The chain employs TRBV19 and TRBJ2-7, with 8 positions matching TRBD1. Germline-derived CDR1 and CDR2 are LNHDA and SQIVND (reference sequence). The V gene end was trimmed by 5 bases and the J gene end by 3 bases; junction bases not matched to a gene: 9. The length of the CDR3 is 15 residues. CDR3 amino acids: CASSLQGVQGYEQYF. The CDR3 region has the DNA TGTGCCAGTAGTCTACAGGGGGTACAGGGCTACGAGCAGTACTTC.